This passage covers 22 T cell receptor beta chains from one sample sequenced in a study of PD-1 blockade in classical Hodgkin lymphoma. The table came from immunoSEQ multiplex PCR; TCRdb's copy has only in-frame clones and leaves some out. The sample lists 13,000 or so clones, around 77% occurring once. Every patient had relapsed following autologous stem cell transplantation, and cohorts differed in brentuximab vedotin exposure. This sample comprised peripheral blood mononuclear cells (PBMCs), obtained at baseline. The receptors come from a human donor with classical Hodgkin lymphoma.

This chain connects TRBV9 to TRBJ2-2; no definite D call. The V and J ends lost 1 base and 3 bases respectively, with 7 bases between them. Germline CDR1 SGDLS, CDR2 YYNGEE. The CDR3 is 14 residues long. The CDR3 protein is CASSVFWDTGELFF. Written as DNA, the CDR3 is TGTGCCAGCAGCGTATTCTGGGACACCGGGGAGCTGTTTTTT.

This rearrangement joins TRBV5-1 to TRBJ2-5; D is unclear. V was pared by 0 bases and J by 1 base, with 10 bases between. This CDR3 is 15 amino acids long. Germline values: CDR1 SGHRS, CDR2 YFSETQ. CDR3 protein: CASSLDPGPQETQYF. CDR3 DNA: TGCGCCAGCAGCTTGGACCCCGGGCCCCAAGAGACCCAGTACTTC.

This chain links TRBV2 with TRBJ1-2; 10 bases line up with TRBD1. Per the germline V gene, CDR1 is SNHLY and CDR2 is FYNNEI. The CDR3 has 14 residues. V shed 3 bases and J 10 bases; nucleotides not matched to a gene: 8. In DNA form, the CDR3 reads TGTGCCAGCAGTGATGAAGGGACAGGGGCATTCTACACCTTC. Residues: CASSDEGTGAFYTF. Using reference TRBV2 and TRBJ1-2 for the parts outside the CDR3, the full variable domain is EPEVTQTPSHQVTQMGQEVILRCVPISNHLYFYWYRQILGQKVEFLVSFYNNEISEKSEIFDDQFSVERPDGSNFTLKIRSTKLEDSAMYFCASSDEGTGAFYTFGSGTRLTVV.

CDR3 in DNA: TGTGCCAGCAGTGAGAGTAGCGCCAAAAACATTCAGTACTTC. This sequence encodes CASSESSAKNIQYF. V is TRBV2 and J is TRBJ2-4; D remains unclear. The CDR3 covers 14 residues. Germline V gene lookup returns CDR1 SNHLY and CDR2 FYNNEI. Trimming cost V 3 bases and J 1 base, with 7 bases left between them.

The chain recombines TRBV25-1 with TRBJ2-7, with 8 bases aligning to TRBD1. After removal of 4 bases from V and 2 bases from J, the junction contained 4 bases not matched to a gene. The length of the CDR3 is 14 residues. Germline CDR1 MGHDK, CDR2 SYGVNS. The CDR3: CASSGQGAPYEQYV. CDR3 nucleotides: TGTGCCAGCAGTGGTCAGGGGGCGCCCTACGAGCAGTACGTC.

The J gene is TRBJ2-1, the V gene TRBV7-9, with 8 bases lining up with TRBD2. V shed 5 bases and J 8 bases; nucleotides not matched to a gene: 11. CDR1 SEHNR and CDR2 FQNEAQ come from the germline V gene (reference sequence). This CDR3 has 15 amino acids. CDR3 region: CASSVDGTSSDEQFF. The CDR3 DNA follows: TGTGCCAGCAGCGTGGACGGGACTAGTAGTGATGAGCAGTTCTTC.

The CDR3 loop reads CASSETVYEQYF. For the CDR3, the DNA is TGTGCCAGCAGCGAGACAGTGTACGAGCAGTACTTC. The genes are TRBV7-9 and TRBJ2-7, with D perhaps matching TRBD1 (5 bases). Trimming cost V 5 bases and J 4 bases, with 9 bases left between them. This CDR3 is 12 amino acids long. The V gene's germline CDR1 is SEHNR and CDR2 FQNEAQ (reference sequence).

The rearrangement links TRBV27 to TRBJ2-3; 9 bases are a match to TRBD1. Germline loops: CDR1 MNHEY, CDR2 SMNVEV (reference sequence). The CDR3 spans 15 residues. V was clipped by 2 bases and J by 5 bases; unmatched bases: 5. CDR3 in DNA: TGTGCCAGCAGTTTAAATACAGGGGGCCGAGATACGCAGTATTTT. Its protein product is CASSLNTGGRDTQYF.

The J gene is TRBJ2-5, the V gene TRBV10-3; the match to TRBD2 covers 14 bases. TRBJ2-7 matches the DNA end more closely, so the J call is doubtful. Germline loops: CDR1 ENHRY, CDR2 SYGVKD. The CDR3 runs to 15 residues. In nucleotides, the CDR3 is TGTGCCACCGGGACTAGCGGGAGATCTTCCTACGAGCAGTACTTC. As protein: CATGTSGRSSYEQYF.

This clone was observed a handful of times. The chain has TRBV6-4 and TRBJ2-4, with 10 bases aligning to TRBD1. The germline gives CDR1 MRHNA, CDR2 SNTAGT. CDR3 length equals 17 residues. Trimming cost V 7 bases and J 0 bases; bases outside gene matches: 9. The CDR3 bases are TGTGCCAGCAACCGGGACAGGGGACGACTAGCCAAAAACATTCAGTACTTC. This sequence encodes CASNRDRGRLAKNIQYF.

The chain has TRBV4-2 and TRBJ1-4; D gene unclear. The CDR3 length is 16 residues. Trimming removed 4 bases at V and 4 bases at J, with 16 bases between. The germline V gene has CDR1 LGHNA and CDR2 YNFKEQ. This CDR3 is CASSPDHGVVNEKLFF. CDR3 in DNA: TGTGCCAGCAGCCCCGATCACGGGGTGGTTAATGAAAAACTGTTTTTT.

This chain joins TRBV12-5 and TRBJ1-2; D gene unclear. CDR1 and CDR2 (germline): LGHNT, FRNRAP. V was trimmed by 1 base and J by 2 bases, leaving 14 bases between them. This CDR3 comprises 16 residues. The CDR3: CASGLGSGIRNYGYTF. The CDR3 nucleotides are TGTGCTAGTGGTTTGGGGTCCGGCATCCGAAACTATGGCTACACCTTC.

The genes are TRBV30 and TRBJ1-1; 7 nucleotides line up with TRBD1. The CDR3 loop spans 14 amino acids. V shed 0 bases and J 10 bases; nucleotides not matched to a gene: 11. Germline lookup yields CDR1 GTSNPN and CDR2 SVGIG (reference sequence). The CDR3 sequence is CAWSVWPGQSRAFF. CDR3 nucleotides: TGTGCCTGGAGTGTGTGGCCGGGACAGTCACGAGCTTTCTTT. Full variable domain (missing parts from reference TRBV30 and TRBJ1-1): SQTIHQWPATLVQPVGSPLSLECTVEGTSNPNLYWYRQAAGRGLQLLFYSVGIGQISSEVPQNLSASRPQDRQFILSSKKLLLSDSGFYLCAWSVWPGQSRAFFGQGTRLTVV.

The CDR3 bases are TGTGCCAGCAGCGTAGGAGCGGGAGAGGACGACGAGCAGTACTTC. It codes for CASSVGAGEDDEQYF. The chain is built from TRBV9 and TRBJ2-7, with 8 bases matching TRBD2. CDR3 length: 15 residues. V was pared by 0 bases and J by 5 bases, with 7 bases of the junction left unmatched. Looked up from germline, CDR1 is SGDLS and CDR2 is YYNGEE.

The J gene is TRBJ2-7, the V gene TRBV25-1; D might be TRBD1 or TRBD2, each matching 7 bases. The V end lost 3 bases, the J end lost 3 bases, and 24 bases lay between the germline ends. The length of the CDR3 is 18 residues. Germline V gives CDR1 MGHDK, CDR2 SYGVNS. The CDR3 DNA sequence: TGTGCCAGCAGTGACCGGGACAGCGTGGGGCGGGGGTTCTACGAGCAGTACTTC. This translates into CASSDRDSVGRGFYEQYF.

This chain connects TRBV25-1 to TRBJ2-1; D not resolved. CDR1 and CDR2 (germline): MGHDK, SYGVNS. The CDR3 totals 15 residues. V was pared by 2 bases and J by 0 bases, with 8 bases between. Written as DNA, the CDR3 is TGTGCCAGCAGTGAAGGTATTGGCTCCTACAATGAGCAGTTCTTC. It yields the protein CASSEGIGSYNEQFF.

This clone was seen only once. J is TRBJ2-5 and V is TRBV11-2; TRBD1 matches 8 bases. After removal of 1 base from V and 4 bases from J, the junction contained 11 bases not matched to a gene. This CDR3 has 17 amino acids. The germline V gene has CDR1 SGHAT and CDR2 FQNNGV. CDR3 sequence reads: CASSLGLVQGAGETQYF. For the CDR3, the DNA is TGTGCCAGCAGCTTAGGCTTAGTTCAGGGGGCTGGAGAGACCCAGTACTTC.

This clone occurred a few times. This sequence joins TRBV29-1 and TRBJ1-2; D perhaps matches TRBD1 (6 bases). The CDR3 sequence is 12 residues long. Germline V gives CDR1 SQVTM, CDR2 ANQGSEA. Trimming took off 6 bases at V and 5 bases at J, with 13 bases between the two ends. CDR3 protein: CSVRDTYYGYTF. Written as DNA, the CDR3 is TGCAGCGTCAGGGACACCTATTATGGCTACACCTTC.

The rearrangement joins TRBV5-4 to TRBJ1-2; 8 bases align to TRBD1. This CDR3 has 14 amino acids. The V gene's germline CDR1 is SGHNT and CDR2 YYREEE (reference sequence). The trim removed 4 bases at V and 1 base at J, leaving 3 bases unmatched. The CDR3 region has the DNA TGTGCCAGCAGCCGACAGGGGATTAACTATGGCTACACCTTC. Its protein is CASSRQGINYGYTF.

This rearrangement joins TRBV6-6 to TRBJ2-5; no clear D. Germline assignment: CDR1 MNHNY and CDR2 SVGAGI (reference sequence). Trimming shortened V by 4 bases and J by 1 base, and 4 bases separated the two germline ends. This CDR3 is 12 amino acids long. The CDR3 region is CASSFFQETQYF. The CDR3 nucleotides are TGTGCCAGCAGTTTCTTCCAAGAGACCCAGTACTTC.

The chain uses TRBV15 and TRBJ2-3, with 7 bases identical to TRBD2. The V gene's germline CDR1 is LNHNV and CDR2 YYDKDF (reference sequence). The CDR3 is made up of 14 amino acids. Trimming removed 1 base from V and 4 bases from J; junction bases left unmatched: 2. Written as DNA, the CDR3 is TGTGCCACCAGCAGAGTCGCGGGGGCAGATACGCAGTATTTT. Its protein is CATSRVAGADTQYF.

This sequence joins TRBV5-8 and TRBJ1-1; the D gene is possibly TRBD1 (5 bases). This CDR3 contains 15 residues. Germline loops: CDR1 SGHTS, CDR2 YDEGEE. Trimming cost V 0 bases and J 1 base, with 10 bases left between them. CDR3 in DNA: TGTGCCAGCAGCTTGGACGGCAGGGCGAACACTGAAGCTTTCTTT. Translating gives CASSLDGRANTEAFF.